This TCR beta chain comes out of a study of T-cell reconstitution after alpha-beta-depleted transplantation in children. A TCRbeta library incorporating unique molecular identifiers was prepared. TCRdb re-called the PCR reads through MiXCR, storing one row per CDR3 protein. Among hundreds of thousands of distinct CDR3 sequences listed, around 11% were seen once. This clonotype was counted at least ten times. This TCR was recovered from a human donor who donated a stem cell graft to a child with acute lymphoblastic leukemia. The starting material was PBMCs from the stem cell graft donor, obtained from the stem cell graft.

CDR3 coding DNA: TGTGCCAGCAGTTCATTAGGGAGGCCGACGAATTCACCCCTCCACTTT. It yields the protein CASSSLGRPTNSPLHF. V and J are TRBV27 and TRBJ1-6; D uncertain. Germline CDR1 reads MNHEY; CDR2 reads SMNVEV (reference sequence). The V end was cut by 4 bases, the J end by 7 bases, with 17 bases between. CDR3 length: 16 residues.